This T cell receptor beta chain was profiled in a study of a mutant IDH1 vaccine in newly diagnosed glioma. As for the study in general: Former treatment meant radiotherapy, temozolomide, or both; the majority had gotten both.

Time point in this sample: week 23, last vaccination. The study gave 300 ug of mutant IDH1 20-mer peptide per vaccine dose, with topical imiquimod. Trimming stripped 1 base from V and 0 bases from J, with 4 bases between. CDR1 and CDR2 (germline): PRHDT, FYEKMQ (reference sequence). CDR3 length: 14 amino acids. TCRdb keeps only in-frame clones here, not all; method: immunoSEQ multiplex PCR. The table lists about 53,000 clones, roughly 81% of them singletons, with 6.5% to 9% in the top ten. About this clone: The target antigen is unknown.

Here the sequenced sample was PBMCs, taken from a glioma patient whose treatment included an IDH1 peptide vaccine. V gene TRBV13 combines with J gene TRBJ1-3; no reliable D call. This receptor was obtained from a woman aged 40 to 50 with glioma. Some clones in this sample may be carry-over from other donors' samples. In DNA form, the CDR3 reads TGTGCCAGCAGCTTAGACCACTCTGGAAACACCATATATTTT. It encodes CASSLDHSGNTIYF.